These 28 T cell receptor beta chains came from one sample sequenced in a study of blood T cell repertoires in COVID-19. Profiled with immunoSEQ multiplex PCR; TCRdb holds only in-frame clones, not every one. The table shows approximately 200,000 clones, with roughly 80% occurring only once. Sequences were obtained from peripheral blood. These receptors originate from a woman in her thirties or forties with COVID-19, enrolled during active disease.

This clone was detected only a few times. The chain carries TRBV5-4 and TRBJ1-6, with TRBD1 identical over 7 bases. V was pared by 4 bases and J by 6 bases, with 7 bases of the junction left unmatched. The length of the CDR3 is 15 residues. CDR1 and CDR2 from the germline V gene are SGHNT and YYREEE (reference sequence). For the CDR3, the DNA is TGTGCCAGCAGCCCGGGACAGCAAAGTAATTCACCCCTCCACTTT. Its protein product is CASSPGQQSNSPLHF.

This chain links TRBV20-1 with TRBJ1-1; D not certain. Germline values: CDR1 DFQATT, CDR2 SNEGSKA (reference sequence). This CDR3 comprises 10 residues. The V end lost 3 bases, the J end lost 8 bases, and 7 bases lay between the germline ends. CDR3 in amino acids: CSASVVEAFF. The CDR3 DNA reads TGCAGTGCTAGTGTCGTGGAAGCTTTCTTT.

This chain joins TRBV5-1 and TRBJ1-4; no firm D call. Per germline, CDR1 SGHRS and CDR2 YFSETQ. V was pared by 0 bases and J by 4 bases, with 7 bases between. The CDR3 length is 14 residues. The CDR3: CASSLETYNEKLFF. Here the CDR3 DNA reads TGCGCCAGCAGCTTGGAAACCTATAATGAAAAACTGTTTTTT.

The chain is built from TRBV14 and TRBJ1-1; the D is unclear. Germline V gene data show CDR1 as SGHDN and CDR2 as FVKESK. This CDR3 region has 14 residues. V was pared by 4 bases and J by 4 bases, with 13 bases between. The CDR3 sequence: CASSRGGGGTEAFF. The CDR3 DNA reads TGTGCCAGCAGCCGGGGAGGCGGAGGCACTGAAGCTTTCTTT.

This chain links TRBV4-2 with TRBJ2-7, with D unclear. This CDR3 is built from 15 residues. The V and J ends lost 0 bases and 2 bases respectively, with 11 bases between them. The germline CDR1 and CDR2 sequences are LGHNA and YNFKEQ. Here the CDR3 reads CASSQDGPGAYEQYF. The CDR3, as DNA: TGTGCCAGCAGCCAAGATGGGCCCGGCGCCTACGAGCAGTACTTC.

The chain couples TRBV19 to TRBJ2-1, with 9 bases fitting TRBD2. From germline, CDR1 is LNHDA and CDR2 SQIVND (reference sequence). The CDR3 has 16 amino acids. Germline trimming cut 5 bases from V and 6 bases from J; bases unmatched to any gene: 11. CDR3 bases: TGTGCCAGTAGTTCGCGTATGGCGGGGGGGTTCAATGAGCAGTTCTTC. As protein: CASSSRMAGGFNEQFF. The full variable domain, its missing parts supplied by reference TRBV19 and TRBJ2-1, is DGGITQSPKYLFRKEGQNVTLSCEQNLNHDAMYWYRQDPGQGLRLIYYSQIVNDFQKGDIAEGYSVSREKKESFPLTVTSAQKNPTAFYLCASSSRMAGGFNEQFFGPGTRLTVL.

V is TRBV5-6 and J is TRBJ1-2, with D possibly being TRBD1 (5 bases). The CDR3 is made up of 14 amino acids. V lost 0 bases to trimming and J lost 7 bases, with 13 bases between them. Germline loops: CDR1 SGHDT, CDR2 YYEEEE. CDR3 loop: CASSLEGGARGYTF. The CDR3 bases are TGTGCCAGCAGCTTGGAGGGAGGGGCCCGTGGCTACACCTTC. The variable domain in full, with the rest retrieved from reference TRBV5-6 and TRBJ1-2, is DAGVTQSPTHLIKTRGQQVTLRCSPKSGHDTVSWYQQALGQGPQFIFQYYEEEERQRGNFPDRFSGHQFPNYSSELNVNALLLGDSALYLCASSLEGGARGYTFGSGTRLTVV.

The chain employs TRBV21-1 and TRBJ2-7; the table's D gene call, TRBD2, was not cross checked with the DNA. TRBV21-1 is an annotated pseudogene. This CDR3 region has 15 residues. The CDR3 spells CASSKEEGLSYEQYF. Written as DNA, the CDR3 is TGTGCCAGCAGCAAAGAGGAGGGTCTCTCCTACGAGCAGTACTTC.

V and J are TRBV3-1 (or the pseudogene TRBV3-2) and TRBJ2-7; D is uncertain. This CDR3 has 12 residues. Germline loops: CDR1 LGHDT, CDR2 YNNKEL (reference sequence). V gave up 2 bases and J gave up 6 bases, with 8 bases separating them. CDR3 amino acids: CASSQLYREQYF. The CDR3, as DNA: TGTGCCAGCAGCCAACTTTATCGCGAGCAGTACTTC.

This sequence joins TRBV18 and TRBJ2-3; D is unresolved. The germline CDR1 and CDR2 sequences are KGHSH and LQKENI. The CDR3 contains 16 residues. V lost 7 bases to trimming and J lost 0 bases, with 17 bases between them. The CDR3 region has the DNA TGTGCCAGCTTAGGATTAAGTCAGACTAGCACAGATACGCAGTATTTT. It codes for CASLGLSQTSTDTQYF.

The rearrangement joins TRBV30 to TRBJ1-1; TRBD1 is a possible D gene (5 bases). The germline V and J ends were trimmed by 4 bases and 6 bases, with 21 bases remaining between them. The CDR3 contains 15 residues. Germline-derived CDR1 and CDR2 are GTSNPN and SVGIG (reference sequence). The CDR3 reads CAWISRGGFVAEAFF. The CDR3 bases are TGTGCCTGGATCTCACGGGGGGGGTTCGTCGCTGAAGCTTTCTTT.

The CDR3 here is CATKGAGGAYEQYF. CDR3 bases: TGTGCCACCAAGGGGGCGGGAGGAGCCTACGAGCAGTACTTC. The chain recombines TRBV10-3 with TRBJ2-7; D possibly corresponds to TRBD2 (8 bases). Germline values: CDR1 ENHRY, CDR2 SYGVKD. The CDR3 length is 14 residues. Trimming took 10 bases from V and 2 from J, leaving 18 bases between them.

As for this clone: This specimen includes other DNA sequences encoding the same CDR3. The rearrangement links TRBV12-5 to TRBJ1-6; the D gene is possibly TRBD1 (6 bases). This CDR3 comprises 14 residues. CDR1 and CDR2 from the germline V gene are LGHNT and FRNRAP. Deletions cut 3 bases from V and 6 bases from J, with 9 bases between. The CDR3 sequence: CASGLGQINSPLHF. CDR3 nucleotides: TGTGCTAGTGGTTTAGGACAGATTAATTCACCCCTCCACTTT.

The rearrangement links TRBV7-2 to TRBJ1-6; TRBD1 might be the D (5 bases). This CDR3 has 16 residues. Germline V CDR1 and CDR2: SGHTA, FQGNSA. Trimming cost V 5 bases and J 8 bases, with 19 bases left between them. Here the CDR3 reads CASSQPRGGRYSPLHF. CDR3 in DNA: TGTGCCAGCAGCCAACCCCGCGGGGGAAGGTATTCACCCCTCCACTTT.

The chain recombines TRBV30 with TRBJ2-7, with a possible D match to TRBD2 (5 bases). The CDR3 runs to 14 residues. V was cut by 0 bases and J by 5 bases, with 14 bases left in between. Germline V lookup: CDR1 GTSNPN, CDR2 SVGIG (reference sequence). CDR3 amino acids: CAWSVPGYRDEQYF. For the CDR3, the DNA is TGTGCCTGGAGTGTACCGGGGTATCGCGACGAGCAGTACTTC.

The chain joins TRBV5-1 to TRBJ2-5; TRBD2 matches at 11 bases. The CDR3 contains 16 residues. V lost 3 bases to trimming and J lost 5 bases; unmatched junction nucleotides: 9. CDR1 is SGHRS and CDR2 is YFSETQ in the germline V gene. The CDR3: CASSSNGLAGTETQYF. Written as DNA, the CDR3 is TGCGCCAGCAGCTCTAACGGACTAGCGGGTACCGAGACCCAGTACTTC.

The chain employs TRBV7-2 and TRBJ2-3; 7 bases align to TRBD2. This CDR3 is 16 amino acids long. The ends lost 5 bases at V and 8 bases at J; junction bases unmatched: 16. Germline lookup yields CDR1 SGHTA and CDR2 FQGNSA. This CDR3 is CASSTPSGSSLGTQYF. In DNA form, the CDR3 reads TGTGCCAGCAGCACCCCTAGCGGTTCCTCCCTGGGTACGCAGTATTTT.

In this sample, this clone turned up a few times. The CDR3 DNA reads TGTGCCAGCACCAGACAGGGGGGATTCACTGAAGCTTTCTTT. Translated: CASTRQGGFTEAFF. The chain has TRBV6-5 and TRBJ1-1; 9 bases are a match to TRBD1. Germline CDR1 is MNHEY and CDR2 is SVGAGI. V gave up 7 bases and J gave up 4 bases; unmatched junction bases: 7. CDR3 length equals 14 residues.

This clone appeared a few times. V is TRBV6-2 or TRBV6-3 and J is TRBJ2-6; TRBD1 matches at 8 bases. The length of the CDR3 is 17 residues. The ends lost 5 bases at V and 3 bases at J; junction bases unmatched: 9. Germline V gives CDR1 MNHEY, CDR2 SVGEGT. The CDR3 DNA reads TGTGCCAGCAGTGTCAGGGGGCTAATAAATGGGGCCAACGTCCTGACTTTC. It is translated as CASSVRGLINGANVLTF.

The rearrangement joins TRBV4-2 to TRBJ2-2, with 7 nucleotides matching TRBD1. Germline CDR1 LGHNA, CDR2 YNFKEQ. The CDR3 has 16 amino acids. J was trimmed by 4 bases and V by 1 base; bases with no gene match: 6. CDR3 protein: CASSQGSGQITGELFF. The CDR3 region has the DNA TGTGCCAGCAGCCAAGGGTCGGGACAGATCACCGGGGAGCTGTTTTTT.

On this clone: This same CDR3 is encoded by further DNA sequences in the sample. V and J are TRBV19 and TRBJ1-2; D ambiguous. CDR1 and CDR2 from the germline V gene are LNHDA and SQIVND (reference sequence). V was shortened by 2 bases and J by 3 bases, with 4 bases between the two germline ends. This CDR3 is 12 amino acids long. The CDR3 spells CASSISDYGYTF. In DNA, the CDR3 is TGTGCCAGTAGTATATCGGACTATGGCTACACCTTC.

This chain connects TRBV11-2 to TRBJ2-7; D is undetermined. There are 15 residues in the CDR3. The V gene lost 1 base and the J gene lost 2 bases, with 12 bases spanning the gap. Germline V gene lookup returns CDR1 SGHAT and CDR2 FQNNGV. The DNA for the CDR3 is TGTGCCAGCAGCTTAGGGCAAATGCCCACCTACGAGCAGTACTTC. Translation: CASSLGQMPTYEQYF.

This rearrangement joins TRBV5-4 to TRBJ1-2; 9 bases match TRBD1. The CDR3 totals 15 residues. V was pared by 4 bases and J by 1 base, with 5 bases of the junction left unmatched. Germline V CDR1 and CDR2: SGHNT, YYREEE (reference sequence). CDR3 nucleotide sequence: TGTGCCAGCAGCCCTACAGGGGGCCTTAACTATGGCTACACCTTC. It yields the protein CASSPTGGLNYGYTF.

This clone was recorded only once. The chain is built from TRBV7-2 and TRBJ2-7; a weak D match, TRBD1 (5 bases). CDR3 length equals 14 residues. From germline, CDR1 is SGHTA and CDR2 FQGNSA. Trimming took off 1 base at V and 0 bases at J, with 7 bases between the two ends. In DNA, the CDR3 is TGTGCCAGCAGCTTAGGCGACAGCTCCTACGAGCAGTACTTC. The encoded protein is CASSLGDSSYEQYF.

This chain connects TRBV14 to TRBJ1-1; 7 bases are a match to TRBD1. The junction had 10 bases not matched to a gene; V was cut back by 2 bases and J by 4 bases. The CDR3 consists of 16 residues. Germline CDR1 and CDR2: SGHDN and FVKESK. CDR3 DNA: TGTGCCAGCAGCCAACTATCGAGGGGGCCGGTCACTGAAGCTTTCTTT. It codes for CASSQLSRGPVTEAFF.

The V gene is TRBV5-1, the J gene TRBJ2-3, with TRBD2 identical over 10 bases. V trimming: 0 bases; J trimming: 4 bases; junction bases outside the gene matches: 8. This CDR3 is built from 17 residues. Germline CDR1 is SGHRS and CDR2 is YFSETQ. CDR3 protein: CASSLARAGGISDTQYF. The CDR3 DNA follows: TGCGCCAGCAGCTTGGCCCGAGCGGGAGGGATTTCAGATACGCAGTATTTT.

This clone was picked up a small number of times. CDR3 amino acids: CATLPGQGGYGYTF. DNA for the CDR3: TGTGCCACGCTACCGGGACAGGGTGGCTATGGCTACACCTTC. The V gene is TRBV10-3, the J gene TRBJ1-2, with 9 bases lining up with TRBD1. Trimming took 10 bases from V and 4 from J; bases not matched to a gene: 10. The CDR3 loop spans 14 amino acids. The V gene's germline CDR1 is ENHRY and CDR2 SYGVKD.

This clone was recorded a few times. The chain recombines TRBV7-8 with TRBJ2-3, with 10 bases identical to TRBD2. The CDR3 has 21 residues. V lost 1 base to trimming and J lost 6 bases; unmatched junction nucleotides: 22. The germline gives CDR1 SGHVS, CDR2 FQNEAQ. This chain's CDR3 is CASSLGPGHSLAGARGDTQYF. The CDR3, as DNA: TGTGCCAGCAGCTTAGGACCGGGACACTCCCTAGCGGGAGCCAGGGGGGATACGCAGTATTTT.